This entry lists 12 T cell receptor beta chains sequenced from one sample in a study of post-analysis software for immune sequencing data. Overall study findings and caveats: Patients had higher frequencies than controls of five TRBV segments, including TRBV5-6, TRBV5-1 and TRBV20-1.

TCR beta cDNA libraries had unique molecular identifiers. From the PCR reads, TCRdb called clonotypes with MiXCR, one entry per CDR3 protein. The sample lists about 810,000 distinct CDR3 sequences, under 70% occurring once. Antigens of these TCRs are unknown. The source material was blood. These receptors all stem from a girl between 5 and 17 years old with multiple sclerosis.

V is TRBV11-1 and J is TRBJ2-1; 9 positions match TRBD2. Germline trimming cut 5 bases from V and 7 bases from J; bases unmatched to any gene: 12. CDR3 length: 16 residues. Per the germline V gene, CDR1 is SGHAT and CDR2 is FQDESV (reference sequence). Here the CDR3 DNA reads TGTGCCAGCAGCCTCCAGGGAGGGCTAGCGGGAAATGAGCAGTTCTTC. The encoded protein is CASSLQGGLAGNEQFF.

The chain recombines TRBV5-1 with TRBJ2-7; no clear D. Germline V lookup: CDR1 SGHRS, CDR2 YFSETQ. The length of the CDR3 is 13 residues. Trimming removed 5 bases from V and 4 bases from J, with 13 bases in between. The CDR3 region is CASSYRETYEQYF. CDR3 coding DNA: TGCGCCAGCAGTTACAGAGAGACATACGAGCAGTACTTC.

In the case of this clonotype: One end of the junction is discordant with germline, which a read error may explain. V gene TRBV18 combines with J gene TRBJ2-7; 7 bases line up with TRBD2. Germline loops: CDR1 KGHSH, CDR2 LQKENI. The CDR3 is 15 amino acids. This chain's CDR3 is CASSPPGEGHYEQYF. The CDR3 bases are TGTGCCAGCTCGCCACCGGGGGAGGGCCACTACGAGCAGTACTTC.

A word on this clonotype: Its ends do not fully match the called genes, so a read error is possible. The chain uses TRBV27 and TRBJ2-1, with 8 bases fitting TRBD2. Germline lookup yields CDR1 MNHEY and CDR2 SMNVEV (reference sequence). This CDR3 spans 16 amino acids. The chain's CDR3 is CTSSLGRLARVNEQFF. The CDR3 bases are TGTACCAGCAGTTTAGGTAGACTAGCGAGGGTCAATGAGCAGTTCTTC.

The chain recombines TRBV7-9 with TRBJ1-2; tentative D call: TRBD1 (5 bases). The CDR3 is 14 amino acids. Germline CDR1 SEHNR, CDR2 FQNEAQ (reference sequence). The V end lost 0 bases, the J end lost 7 bases, and 12 bases lay between the germline ends. The CDR3 DNA sequence: TGTGCCAGCAGCTTAGCGAGTTCGGGGGTTGGCTACACCTTC. It yields the protein CASSLASSGVGYTF.

This chain uses TRBV27 with TRBJ2-7; TRBD1 or TRBD2 may be the D gene (6 bases each). The germline gives CDR1 MNHEY, CDR2 SMNVEV (reference sequence). This CDR3 has 13 amino acids. The V end lost 6 bases, the J end lost 9 bases, and 18 bases lay between the germline ends. The CDR3 spells CASRPDVGGGQYF. The CDR3 region has the DNA TGTGCCAGCAGGCCCGACGTAGGAGGGGGGCAGTACTTC.

The chain employs TRBV7-6 and TRBJ2-1; 9 nucleotides line up with TRBD1. The CDR3 length is 13 residues. Germline V gene lookup returns CDR1 SGHVS and CDR2 FNYEAQ. The J segment lost 7 bases and the V segment lost 4 bases, leaving 2 bases of the junction unmatched. CDR3 sequence reads: CASSSDRGNEQFF. CDR3 nucleotides: TGTGCCAGCAGCTCCGACAGGGGGAATGAGCAGTTCTTC.

A few counts support this clonotype. In DNA form, the CDR3 reads TGTGCCAGCAGCTCGACAGAACTAGCCAAAAACATTCAGTACTTC. It is translated as CASSSTELAKNIQYF. The gene calls are TRBV7-9 and TRBJ2-4, with a tentative D call TRBD1 (5 bases). Germline V lookup: CDR1 SEHNR, CDR2 FQNEAQ (reference sequence). V was pared by 4 bases and J by 0 bases, with 10 bases between. The CDR3 sequence is 15 residues long. Full variable domain (outside the CDR3, taken from reference TRBV7-9 and TRBJ2-4): DTGVSQNPRHKITKRGQNVTFRCDPISEHNRLYWYRQTLGQGPEFLTYFQNEAQLEKSRLLSDRFSAERPKGSFSTLEIQRTEQGDSAMYLCASSSTELAKNIQYFGAGTRLSVL.

This chain uses TRBV10-3 with TRBJ2-5; 9 positions agree with TRBD1. V lost 2 bases, J lost 5 bases, and 6 bases stayed unmatched. Germline CDR1 ENHRY, CDR2 SYGVKD. This CDR3 contains 15 residues. CDR3 DNA: TGTGCCATCAGTGAGAGGGGGACAGGGTGGGAGACCCAGTACTTC. Protein: CAISERGTGWETQYF.

The chain combines TRBV7-8 with TRBJ2-1, with D maybe TRBD2 (5 bases). Trimming pared 3 bases from V and 9 bases from J, leaving 15 bases between. The germline gives CDR1 SGHVS, CDR2 FQNEAQ. This CDR3 is 14 amino acids long. CDR3 in amino acids: CASSLRAGLGEQFF. For the CDR3, the DNA is TGTGCCAGCAGCTTGAGGGCGGGTTTAGGTGAGCAGTTCTTC.

The chain links TRBV7-2 to TRBJ2-1; 14 positions match TRBD2. The CDR3 extends over 18 amino acids. The junction had 12 bases not matched to a gene; V was cut back by 4 bases and J by 7 bases. The germline V gene encodes CDR1 SGHTA and CDR2 FQGNSA. The CDR3 bases are TGTACCAGCAGCTCCCTTCTCTTCAGGACTAGCGGGAGGAATGAGCAGTTCTTC. It codes for CTSSSLLFRTSGRNEQFF.

The chain employs TRBV27 and TRBJ2-3, with 13 positions matching TRBD2. After removal of 0 bases from V and 7 bases from J, the junction contained 7 bases not matched to a gene. CDR3 size: 17 residues. The germline CDR1 and CDR2 sequences are MNHEY and SMNVEV (reference sequence). DNA of the CDR3: TGTGCCAGCAGTTTATCCACACTAGCGGGGGGGCACAATACGCAGTATTTT. Its translation is CASSLSTLAGGHNTQYF.